This T cell receptor beta chain was documented in a study of beta chain features in type 1 diabetes. Study-wide results and caveats: People with Type 1 diabetes carried modestly yet significantly shorter TCRB CDR3s in all four CD4+ subsets.

As every portion of the isolated RNA was reverse transcribed, the sequencing read expressed TCRB transcripts. Measured with immunoSEQ multiplex PCR; TCRdb has only the in-frame clones, and not every one. The sample holds some 47,000 clones, around 40% seen once. In this sample, this clone turned up a few times. Antigen unknown. The clonotype originates from a man aged 30 to 45 with type 1 diabetes. Source material: stem cell memory CD4+ T cells from blood.

The CDR3 here is CASSLLGRPQETQYF. CDR3 nucleotide sequence: TGTGCCAGCAGTTTACTGGGCAGGCCCCAAGAGACCCAGTACTTC. The J gene is TRBJ2-5, the V gene TRBV28; D ambiguous. The length of the CDR3 is 15 residues. Trimming shortened V by 2 bases and J by 1 base, and 11 bases separated the two germline ends. From germline, CDR1 is MDHEN and CDR2 SYDVKM.